The 25 T cell receptor beta chains given below trace back to one sample, sequenced in a study of cytomegalovirus exposure and HLA in healthy donors. This PCR relied on a set of 60 Vbeta primers and 13 Jbeta primers. TCRdb's copy holds only in-frame clones and misses some; the assay was immunoSEQ multiplex PCR. In the table there are 100,000 or so clones, 75% to 85% of which are singletons. The source material was PBMCs. Receptor source: a man aged 18 to 29 in good health and CMV-seronegative.

The chain employs TRBV5-1 and TRBJ1-5; D may be TRBD1 (6 bases). This CDR3 region has 14 residues. The V and J ends lost 5 bases and 3 bases respectively, with 12 bases between them. Looked up from germline, CDR1 is SGHRS and CDR2 is YFSETQ. The CDR3: CASSPGQYNQPQHF. The CDR3 DNA reads as TGCGCCAGCAGTCCTGGACAGTACAATCAGCCCCAGCATTTT.

The rearrangement uses TRBV7-2 and TRBJ2-4, with 7 positions matching TRBD2. The CDR3 consists of 17 residues. With V trimmed by 2 bases and J by 7 bases, 14 bases remained unmatched. Germline CDR1 is SGHTA and CDR2 is FQGNSA. The CDR3 protein is CASSLIKASGRKNIQYF. CDR3 bases: TGTGCCAGCAGCTTAATAAAGGCTAGCGGTAGGAAGAACATTCAGTACTTC.

This clone has a handful of counts. The genes are TRBV6-6 and TRBJ1-1; TRBD1 agrees at 9 bases. J gave up 6 bases and V 6 bases, and 5 bases lay outside the gene matches. The CDR3 runs to 13 residues. The V gene's germline CDR1 is MNHNY and CDR2 SVGAGI (reference sequence). For the CDR3, the DNA is TGTGCCAGCAGGGACAGGGGAGGATCTGAAGCTTTCTTT. Translating it yields CASRDRGGSEAFF.

The rearrangement links TRBV6-5 to TRBJ2-7; TRBD2 matches at 14 bases. In germline, CDR1 is MNHEY, CDR2 SVGAGI. Trimming took 4 bases from V and 2 from J; bases not matched to a gene: 1. The CDR3 extends over 15 amino acids. The CDR3 DNA reads TGTGCCAGCAGTTGGGGACTAGCGGGAGCCTACGAGCAGTACTTC. Protein product: CASSWGLAGAYEQYF.

V and J are TRBV5-1 and TRBJ1-6; D might be TRBD1 (5 bases). Germline V gene sequence: CDR1 SGHRS, CDR2 YFSETQ. The CDR3 is 19 residues long. Trimming took off 5 bases at V and 1 base at J, with 22 bases between the two ends. The CDR3 nucleotides read TGCGCCAGCAGATCATACAGGTGTAGCAAGGGGTCCTATAATTCACCCCTCCACTTT. It translates to CASRSYRCSKGSYNSPLHF.

V gene TRBV28 combines with J gene TRBJ1-2; possibly TRBD1 for D (6 bases). Germline lookup yields CDR1 MDHEN and CDR2 SYDVKM. The V gene lost 2 bases and the J gene lost 8 bases, with 15 bases spanning the gap. This CDR3 has 14 residues. The CDR3 reads CASSLATGPHGYTF. CDR3 coding DNA: TGTGCCAGCAGTTTAGCCACAGGGCCCCACGGCTACACCTTC.

The chain is built from TRBV5-6 and TRBJ1-5; maybe TRBD1 (5 bases). CDR1 is SGHDT and CDR2 is YYEEEE in the germline V gene. The V end lost 4 bases, the J end lost 9 bases, and 11 bases lay between the germline ends. This CDR3 has 12 amino acids. The chain's CDR3 is CASSPGGGPQHF. The DNA of the CDR3 is TGTGCCAGCAGCCCCGGCGGGGGGCCCCAGCATTTT.

The V and J genes are TRBV28 and TRBJ1-3, with D unresolved. V lost 6 bases and J 2 bases, leaving 20 bases between the germline ends. The CDR3 extends over 17 amino acids. In germline, CDR1 is MDHEN, CDR2 SYDVKM. In DNA, the CDR3 is TGTGCCAGCAGCTCCTCCCCCTCGGGTTCACCTGGAAACACCATATATTTT. Encoded protein: CASSSSPSGSPGNTIYF.

As to this clone: Other DNA sequences in this specimen translate into the identical CDR3. The V call is TRBV18, the J call TRBJ2-1; 14 bases fit TRBD2. The V gene end was trimmed by 6 bases and the J gene end by 4 bases; junction bases not matched to a gene: 5. Germline lookup yields CDR1 KGHSH and CDR2 LQKENI. The CDR3 sequence is 16 residues long. As DNA, the CDR3 is TGTGCCAGCTCCCCTAGGACTAGCGGGGGGTACAATGAGCAGTTCTTC. Its protein product is CASSPRTSGGYNEQFF.

This clone was seen once. The gene calls are TRBV5-1 and TRBJ2-7; 8 positions agree with TRBD1. Losses at the gene ends were 0 bases for V and 2 bases for J; bases not matched to a gene: 7. This CDR3 has 16 amino acids. Germline V gene sequence: CDR1 SGHRS, CDR2 YFSETQ. DNA for the CDR3: TGCGCCAGCAGCTTGGGACAGGGGAGATTCGCCTACGAGCAGTACTTC. This codes for CASSLGQGRFAYEQYF.

This clone was seen just once. The chain links TRBV28 to TRBJ2-7; tentative D call: TRBD2 (6 bases). CDR1 is MDHEN and CDR2 is SYDVKM in the germline V gene. The CDR3 extends over 15 amino acids. The V end was cut by 4 bases, the J end by 4 bases, with 17 bases between. The CDR3 DNA reads as TGTGCCAGCAGTTCCCCTCCCGGAGGGTGGTACGAGCAGTACTTC. Encoded protein: CASSSPPGGWYEQYF.

J is TRBJ1-5 and V is TRBV28, with a weak D call TRBD1 (6 bases). Germline V gives CDR1 MDHEN, CDR2 SYDVKM. V lost 6 bases, J lost 1 base, and 13 bases lay in between. The CDR3 has 15 amino acids. CDR3 residues: CASRLGGRSNQPQHF. The CDR3 region has the DNA TGTGCCAGCAGACTCGGGGGGCGAAGCAATCAGCCCCAGCATTTT.

This clone was observed a handful of times. The chain carries TRBV5-1 and TRBJ1-1; unclear D gene. V was pared by 4 bases and J by 0 bases, with 13 bases between. This CDR3 is built from 15 residues. The germline V gene encodes CDR1 SGHRS and CDR2 YFSETQ. In nucleotides, the CDR3 is TGCGCCAGCAGCCTAGCCGGCTCAGTGAACACTGAAGCTTTCTTT. As protein: CASSLAGSVNTEAFF.

The V gene is TRBV5-1, the J gene TRBJ2-2, with a possible D match to TRBD2 (6 bases). Trimming removed 4 bases at V and 5 bases at J, with 18 bases between. The V gene's germline CDR1 is SGHRS and CDR2 YFSETQ. The CDR3 runs 16 residues. CDR3: CASSRDSSRRTGELFF. Here the CDR3 DNA reads TGCGCCAGCAGCCGGGACTCCTCCAGGCGAACCGGGGAGCTGTTTTTT.

This chain connects TRBV5-1 to TRBJ2-5; 12 bases map to TRBD1. Per germline, CDR1 SGHRS and CDR2 YFSETQ. The CDR3 has 15 residues. J was trimmed by 5 bases and V by 4 bases; bases with no gene match: 6. The DNA for the CDR3 is TGCGCCAGCAGCGCCGGGACAGGGGGCGATGAGACCCAGTACTTC. Its protein is CASSAGTGGDETQYF.

This rearrangement joins TRBV5-6 to TRBJ2-1; TRBD1 agrees at 8 bases. Germline V CDR1 and CDR2: SGHDT, YYEEEE. V lost 2 bases to trimming and J lost 0 bases; unmatched junction nucleotides: 13. The CDR3 length is 19 residues. CDR3 coding DNA: TGTGCCAGCAGCTTCCGGACAGGGAGCCCCAGGAGCTCCTACAATGAGCAGTTCTTC. It codes for CASSFRTGSPRSSYNEQFF.

The chain combines TRBV6-5 with TRBJ1-1, with TRBD1 as a possible D gene (5 bases). CDR1 MNHEY and CDR2 SVGAGI come from the germline V gene. There are 13 residues in the CDR3. The V end lost 10 bases, the J end lost 2 bases, and 14 bases lay between the germline ends. The CDR3 DNA reads TGTGCCACCTCCTCGGGGGGTAACACTGAAGCTTTCTTT. Translation: CATSSGGNTEAFF.

This clone showed up just a few times. The chain couples TRBV7-8 to TRBJ2-2, with 8 bases identical to TRBD2. Germline values: CDR1 SGHVS, CDR2 FQNEAQ. The CDR3 contains 17 residues. J was trimmed by 4 bases and V by 2 bases; bases with no gene match: 9. The CDR3 loop is CASSLTISGSPTGELFF. In DNA form, the CDR3 reads TGTGCCAGCAGCTTAACCATCAGCGGGAGCCCCACCGGGGAGCTGTTTTTT.

This chain uses TRBV5-1 with TRBJ1-1; D is unclear. Trimming pared 3 bases from V and 1 base from J, leaving 7 bases between. In germline, CDR1 is SGHRS, CDR2 YFSETQ. The CDR3 spans 13 residues. In DNA, the CDR3 is TGCGCCAGCAGCTACTCGGGGAACACTGAAGCTTTCTTT. Its translation: CASSYSGNTEAFF.

This rearrangement joins TRBV10-2 to TRBJ2-7, with 9 bases fitting TRBD1. Per the germline V gene, CDR1 is WSHSY and CDR2 is SAAADI. This CDR3 is built from 13 residues. The J segment lost 12 bases and the V segment lost 1 base, leaving 7 bases of the junction unmatched. In DNA, the CDR3 is TGCGCCAGCAGTGAGTTCAGGACAGGGGAGGCGTACTTC. Amino acids: CASSEFRTGEAYF.

The chain combines TRBV19 with TRBJ1-1; D uncertain. Trimming shortened V by 4 bases and J by 5 bases, and 14 bases separated the two germline ends. The germline V gene encodes CDR1 LNHDA and CDR2 SQIVND (reference sequence). The CDR3 length is 14 residues. The CDR3 sequence: CASSREGVKTEAFF. The CDR3 bases are TGTGCCAGTAGTAGGGAGGGAGTAAAGACTGAAGCTTTCTTT.

This sequence joins TRBV11-2 and TRBJ2-7; D gene uncertain. The CDR3 loop spans 15 amino acids. Germline CDR1 and CDR2: SGHAT and FQNNGV. V lost 4 bases, J lost 2 bases, and 15 bases lay in between. CDR3 nucleotides: TGTGCCAGCAGCTCCCTTGGGCCGGTCACCTACGAGCAGTACTTC. Protein: CASSSLGPVTYEQYF.

The chain uses TRBV10-2 and TRBJ2-7, with no clear D. The germline gives CDR1 WSHSY, CDR2 SAAADI. Trimming stripped 2 bases from V and 2 bases from J, with 4 bases between. CDR3 length: 12 residues. As DNA, the CDR3 is TGCGCCAGCAGTGAGCGGGCCTACGAGCAGTACTTC. Translation gives CASSERAYEQYF.

This clone was seen more than once but under ten times. The chain couples TRBV7-9 to TRBJ1-5; a possible D gene is TRBD1 (5 bases). Germline lookup yields CDR1 SEHNR and CDR2 FQNEAQ (reference sequence). V was pared by 5 bases and J by 5 bases, with 13 bases between. This CDR3 region has 14 residues. The CDR3 reads CASSLGGDDQPQHF. The CDR3 nucleotides read TGTGCCAGCAGCCTGGGAGGGGACGATCAGCCCCAGCATTTT.

The chain joins TRBV11-2 to TRBJ2-7, with 7 bases fitting TRBD1. The CDR3 is 15 residues long. Germline trimming cut 6 bases from V and 1 base from J; bases unmatched to any gene: 9. CDR1 SGHAT and CDR2 FQNNGV come from the germline V gene. This CDR3 reads CASSLTSGQSYEQYF. CDR3 sequence (DNA): TGTGCCAGCAGTCTAACCTCGGGACAGTCCTACGAGCAGTACTTC. The variable domain in full, completed from reference TRBV11-2 and TRBJ2-7, reads EAGVAQSPRYKIIEKRQSVAFWCNPISGHATLYWYQQILGQGPKLLIQFQNNGVVDDSQLPKDRFSAERLKGVDSTLKIQPAKLEDSAVYLCASSLTSGQSYEQYFGPGTRLTVT.